The 19 T cell receptor beta chains below were found in one sample sequenced in a study of T-cell reconstitution after alpha-beta-depleted transplantation in children. During its preparation, the TCRbeta library received unique molecular identifiers. Each CDR3 protein is one row after TCRdb ran MiXCR on the PCR reads. The table shows 90,000 to 100,000 distinct CDR3 sequences, with 20% to 30% occurring only once. This sample comprised PBMCs, obtained before TCRalphabeta/CD19-depleted stem cell transplant. The receptors shown here come from a boy younger than 10 with acute lymphoblastic leukemia, due to receive a stem cell transplant.

This clonotype was found many times. This chain uses TRBV20-1 with TRBJ2-7, with 7 bases lining up with TRBD2. Germline CDR1 and CDR2: DFQATT and SNEGSKA (reference sequence). The CDR3 totals 17 residues. V shed 0 bases and J 4 bases; nucleotides not matched to a gene: 15. CDR3 in DNA: TGCAGTGCTAGAGATCCTCCTGGGGCAAGCGGGATATACGAGCAGTACTTC. This encodes CSARDPPGASGIYEQYF.

This clonotype was detected a few times. This chain connects TRBV28 to TRBJ1-5; TRBD1 is a possible D gene (5 bases). This CDR3 has 14 amino acids. Per the germline V gene, CDR1 is MDHEN and CDR2 is SYDVKM. V was clipped by 6 bases and J by 3 bases, with 12 bases between them. In DNA, the CDR3 is TGTGCCAGCAGCAAAGACAGTAACAATCAGCCCCAGCATTTT. The encoded protein is CASSKDSNNQPQHF.

This clonotype has only a few counts. The CDR3 loop reads CASSWGDEQYF. The CDR3 DNA follows: TGTGCCAGCAGTTGGGGTGACGAGCAGTACTTC. The chain couples TRBV6-2 or TRBV6-3 to TRBJ2-7; D is ambiguous. The germline V gene has CDR1 MNHEY and CDR2 SVGEGT. Trimming left V 4 bases short and J 5 bases short, with 6 bases between. The CDR3 has 11 residues.

This clonotype was counted only a few times. This sequence joins TRBV7-9 and TRBJ2-1, with 13 bases lining up with TRBD2. Losses at the gene ends were 5 bases for V and 8 bases for J; bases not matched to a gene: 6. The CDR3 is made up of 15 amino acids. CDR1 and CDR2 from the germline V gene are SEHNR and FQNEAQ (reference sequence). CDR3 nucleotide sequence: TGTGCCAGCAGCAGGACTAGCGGGAGAATCGATGAGCAGTTCTTC. Translation: CASSRTSGRIDEQFF.

This clonotype was counted only a few times. The CDR3 DNA reads TGTGCCAGCAGACTGGGACTAGCGGGATCCCCTGAGCAGTACTTC. This sequence encodes CASRLGLAGSPEQYF. J is TRBJ2-7 and V is TRBV28, with 13 bases fitting TRBD2. J was trimmed by 7 bases and V by 6 bases; bases with no gene match: 9. The CDR3 extends over 15 amino acids. CDR1 and CDR2 from the germline V gene are MDHEN and SYDVKM.

This sequence joins TRBV6-5 and TRBJ1-2; TRBD1 matches at 7 bases. The V segment lost 4 bases and the J segment 4 bases; nucleotides outside the gene matches: 3. The CDR3 is made up of 13 amino acids. CDR1 MNHEY and CDR2 SVGAGI come from the germline V gene. The CDR3 DNA follows: TGTGCCAGCAGTTTGGGACAGATCTATGGCTACACCTTC. Translation gives CASSLGQIYGYTF.

The rearrangement joins TRBV6-2 or TRBV6-3 to TRBJ2-7, with TRBD1 matching over 8 bases. This CDR3 has 13 amino acids. Germline-derived CDR1 and CDR2 are MNHEY and SVGEGT. Losses at the gene ends were 2 bases for V and 3 bases for J; bases not matched to a gene: 0. CDR3 coding DNA: TGTGCCAGCAGTTACGACAGGGGCTACGAGCAGTACTTC. Residues: CASSYDRGYEQYF.

In its sample, this clonotype was seen a few times. The chain recombines TRBV20-1 with TRBJ2-5, with a tentative D call TRBD2 (6 bases). V was pared by 6 bases and J by 4 bases, with 12 bases between. The CDR3 is 12 residues long. The germline V gene has CDR1 DFQATT and CDR2 SNEGSKA (reference sequence). CDR3: CSARGAGETQYF. The CDR3 DNA follows: TGCAGTGCCCGAGGAGCGGGAGAGACCCAGTACTTC.

This clonotype was observed a handful of times. This chain uses TRBV7-2 with TRBJ1-2; 7 nucleotides match TRBD1. The CDR3 runs to 15 residues. Trimming took 1 base from V and 4 from J; bases not matched to a gene: 6. Germline V gives CDR1 SGHTA, CDR2 FQGNSA. The CDR3 region has the DNA TGTGCCAGCAGCTTAGATACGGGACAGCGCTATGGCTACACCTTC. Its protein product is CASSLDTGQRYGYTF.

This clonotype was picked up many times. The chain joins TRBV29-1 to TRBJ1-1; a weak D match, TRBD1 (5 bases). The V gene's germline CDR1 is SQVTM and CDR2 ANQGSEA. The CDR3 length is 12 residues. Trimming pared 7 bases from V and 0 bases from J, leaving 9 bases between. CDR3 loop: CSAGTVNTEAFF. DNA for the CDR3: TGCAGCGCCGGGACTGTGAACACTGAAGCTTTCTTT.

This clonotype was seen at least ten times. The CDR3 DNA is TGCAGTGTCCACCCCCACGCGAACACTGAAGCTTTCTTT. Protein sequence: CSVHPHANTEAFF. V is TRBV20-1 and J is TRBJ1-1, with D unresolved. The CDR3 has 13 amino acids. Trimming shortened V by 7 bases and J by 1 base, and 13 bases separated the two germline ends. The germline CDR1 and CDR2 sequences are DFQATT and SNEGSKA (reference sequence).

This clonotype was counted only a few times. The chain joins TRBV6-1 to TRBJ1-2; 11 bases align to TRBD1. CDR3 length: 18 amino acids. Germline CDR1 MNHNS, CDR2 SASEGT. The V and J ends lost 4 bases and 1 base, in that order; junction bases with no gene match: 11. DNA for the CDR3: TGTGCCAGCAGTGGTTTCGAGGACAGGGGGCGGGGTAACTATGGCTACACCTTC. This sequence encodes CASSGFEDRGRGNYGYTF.

The genes are TRBV14 and TRBJ1-2; D gene unclear. Between the trimmed V and J ends, which lost 10 bases and 4 bases, there was a span of 10 bases. In germline, CDR1 is SGHDN, CDR2 FVKESK. CDR3 length equals 11 residues. CDR3: CATSQFYGYTF. For the CDR3, the DNA is TGTGCCACCAGTCAGTTCTATGGCTACACCTTC.

The J gene is TRBJ2-1, the V gene TRBV30, with TRBD2 matching over 7 bases. The ends lost 3 bases at V and 8 bases at J; junction bases unmatched: 10. CDR1 and CDR2 (germline): GTSNPN, SVGIG (reference sequence). CDR3 size: 14 residues. DNA of the CDR3: TGTGCCTGGAGAAGGCTAGCGGACATGGATGAGCAGTTCTTC. Its protein is CAWRRLADMDEQFF.

This clonotype was counted between two and nine times. The CDR3 nucleotides read TGTGCCAGCCAAGACGGACTTCTACAAGAGACCCAGTACTTC. Translation: CASQDGLLQETQYF. J is TRBJ2-5 and V is TRBV3-1, with a tentative D call TRBD2 (5 bases). This CDR3 contains 14 residues. Germline V lookup: CDR1 LGHDT, CDR2 YNNKEL (reference sequence). V shed 8 bases and J shed 2 bases, with 15 bases lying between them.

The rearrangement joins TRBV4-1 to TRBJ2-1, with D perhaps TRBD2 (6 bases). Trimming cost V 1 base and J 13 bases, with 14 bases left between them. Germline CDR1 MGHRA, CDR2 YSYEKL. The CDR3 loop spans 13 amino acids. Written as DNA, the CDR3 is TGCGCCAGCAGCCAAGTCGGCGGGGACTCTCAGTTCTTC. Translation: CASSQVGGDSQFF.

This clonotype has only a few counts. The chain carries TRBV5-4 and TRBJ2-2; no firm D call. Trimming took off 2 bases at V and 9 bases at J, with 11 bases between the two ends. The CDR3 covers 13 residues. Germline V gene lookup returns CDR1 SGHNT and CDR2 YYREEE (reference sequence). CDR3 loop: CASSLPPGWELFF. Written as DNA, the CDR3 is TGTGCCAGCAGCTTACCACCTGGATGGGAGCTGTTTTTT.

V and J are TRBV7-8 and TRBJ2-2, with TRBD2 matching over 7 bases. V was clipped by 7 bases and J by 5 bases; unmatched bases: 19. Germline CDR1 and CDR2: SGHVS and FQNEAQ. This CDR3 contains 18 residues. The CDR3: CASTLSGLAETRTGELFF. The CDR3, as DNA: TGTGCCAGCACCCTTAGTGGCCTAGCGGAGACGAGGACCGGGGAGCTGTTTTTT.

In its sample, this clonotype was seen a few times. V and J are TRBV28 and TRBJ2-1; 9 bases align to TRBD2. CDR3 length: 15 residues. The junction had 10 bases not matched to a gene; V was cut back by 7 bases and J by 6 bases. Looked up from germline, CDR1 is MDHEN and CDR2 is SYDVKM. The CDR3 spells CASTHYSGSSNEQFF. The CDR3 bases are TGTGCCAGCACCCATTATAGCGGGAGTTCCAATGAGCAGTTCTTC.